This T cell receptor beta chain originates from a study of T cells in Graves' hyperthyroidism and ophthalmopathy. Study-wide points: The model foresaw ophthalmopathy a median about 6.1 months prior to onset. Most thyroid clonotypes with frequency above 0.001 were detected in blood.

Using RNA transcripts as the source, TCR beta CDR3 regions were amplified. The TCR CDR3 was amplified in a first-round RT-PCR using the HTBI primer set. Each CDR3 protein is one row after TCRdb ran MiXCR on the multiplex PCR reads. The repertoire includes 300,000 to 450,000 distinct CDR3 sequences, around 15% of them detected once, and about 20% sits in the top ten. Uncontrolled infection, other autoimmune disease, pregnancy or lactation disqualified patients from enrolment. This clonotype showed up many times. Its antigen is currently unknown. The origin of this receptor is a woman in her twenties or thirties with Graves' ophthalmopathy. Sequenced material: blood.

The CDR3 DNA reads TGTGCCAGCACGGAGGCGCCCTCCTACGAGCAGTACTTC. It translates to CASTEAPSYEQYF. V gene TRBV6-1 combines with J gene TRBJ2-7; tentatively, D is TRBD2 (5 bases). V was cut by 7 bases and J by 0 bases, with 10 bases left in between. The CDR3 runs to 13 residues. Germline values: CDR1 MNHNS, CDR2 SASEGT.